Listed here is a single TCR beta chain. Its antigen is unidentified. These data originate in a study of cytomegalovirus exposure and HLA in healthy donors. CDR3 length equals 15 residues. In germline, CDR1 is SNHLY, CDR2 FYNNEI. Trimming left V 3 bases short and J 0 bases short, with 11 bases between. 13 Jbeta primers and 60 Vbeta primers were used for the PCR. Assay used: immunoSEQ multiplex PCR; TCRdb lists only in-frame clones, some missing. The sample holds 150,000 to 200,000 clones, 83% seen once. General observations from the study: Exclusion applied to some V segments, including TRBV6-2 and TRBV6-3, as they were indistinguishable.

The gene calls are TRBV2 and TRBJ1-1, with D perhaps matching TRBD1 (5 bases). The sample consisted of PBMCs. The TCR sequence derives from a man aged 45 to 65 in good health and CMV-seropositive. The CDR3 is CASSEVTAMNTEAFF. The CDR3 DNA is TGTGCCAGCAGTGAGGTGACAGCGATGAACACTGAAGCTTTCTTT.